The 24 T cell receptor beta chains below come from one sample, sequenced in a study of T cell repertoires in cytomegalovirus infection. Via MiXCR, TCRdb re-called the reads, giving one row per CDR3 protein. The sample lists about 740,000 distinct CDR3 sequences; less than 40% were seen once. Sequenced input: PBMCs. Receptors were obtained from a human donor in good health (CMV status not recorded). Some clones in this sample may be carry-over from other donors' samples.

V usage is TRBV27 and J usage is TRBJ2-4; weak D call: TRBD2 (7 bases). V gave up 4 bases and J gave up 0 bases, with 16 bases separating them. This CDR3 has 17 amino acids. Germline V CDR1 and CDR2: MNHEY, SMNVEV (reference sequence). The CDR3 loop reads CASSSDGGGVAKNIQYF. CDR3 DNA sequence: TGTGCCAGCAGTTCCGACGGAGGGGGGGTAGCCAAAAACATTCAGTACTTC.

This chain links TRBV12-3 or TRBV12-4 with TRBJ2-1, with D possibly being TRBD2 (5 bases). This CDR3 region has 15 residues. Between the trimmed V and J ends, which lost 5 bases and 10 bases, there was a span of 21 bases. CDR3 in amino acids: CASSRGRTPGKEQFF. CDR3 DNA sequence: TGTGCCAGCAGTCGAGGACGGACTCCCGGCAAGGAGCAGTTCTTC.

The chain recombines TRBV27 with TRBJ1-5; no clear D gene. Trimming stripped 9 bases from V and 1 base from J, with 7 bases between. From germline, CDR1 is MNHEY and CDR2 SMNVEV (reference sequence). The CDR3 runs 12 residues. The CDR3 reads CASAMSNQPQHF. CDR3 nucleotides: TGTGCCAGTGCCATGAGCAATCAGCCCCAGCATTTT.

Notes on this clonotype: One junction end does not reproduce the germline sequence, and a read error may be involved. This sequence joins TRBV7-2 and TRBJ2-3, with D unclear. The germline V gene has CDR1 SGHTA and CDR2 FQGNSA. This CDR3 spans 16 amino acids. The CDR3 here is CASSPTAFGGSDTQSF. In nucleotides, the CDR3 is TGTGCCAGCAGCCCTACGGCTTTTGGTGGTTCAGATACGCAGTCTTTT.

Worth noting for this clonotype: With a much larger clone just one base away, this may be a read error. V usage is TRBV7-2 and J usage is TRBJ2-7; the match to TRBD2 covers 11 bases. In germline, CDR1 is SGHTA, CDR2 FQGNSA. This CDR3 has 16 residues. The chain's CDR3 is CSSSSMTSGVTYEQYF. CDR3 DNA sequence: TGTTCCAGCAGCTCAATGACTAGCGGGGTTACCTACGAGCAGTACTTC.

This clonotype was seen at least ten times. The gene calls are TRBV7-9 and TRBJ2-7; a weak D match, TRBD1 (5 bases). Germline lookup yields CDR1 SEHNR and CDR2 FQNEAQ (reference sequence). V gave up 0 bases and J gave up 6 bases, with 12 bases separating them. This CDR3 comprises 14 residues. The CDR3 here is CASSLASQGSEQYF. The DNA for the CDR3 is TGTGCCAGCAGCTTAGCAAGTCAGGGTAGCGAGCAGTACTTC.

The chain joins TRBV7-9 to TRBJ1-4, with a tentative D call TRBD1 (6 bases). Germline CDR1 is SEHNR and CDR2 is FQNEAQ (reference sequence). The CDR3 has 15 amino acids. V lost 2 bases, J lost 5 bases, and 12 bases lay in between. In DNA form, the CDR3 reads TGTGCCAGCAGCTTAACCAGGGGAAGGAATGAAAAACTGTTTTTT. Amino acid sequence: CASSLTRGRNEKLFF.

The chain employs TRBV12-3 or TRBV12-4 and TRBJ1-1; D is uncertain. Trimming removed 4 bases from V and 0 bases from J, with 21 bases in between. This CDR3 is 18 amino acids long. The chain's CDR3 is CASSWEGPVGGLNTEAFF. The CDR3 nucleotides read TGTGCCAGCAGTTGGGAAGGCCCCGTTGGAGGATTGAACACTGAAGCTTTCTTT.

The chain joins TRBV19 to TRBJ2-5, with D tentatively TRBD1 (5 bases). Germline-derived CDR1 and CDR2 are LNHDA and SQIVND (reference sequence). Trimming shortened V by 5 bases and J by 5 bases, and 15 bases separated the two germline ends. This CDR3 has 14 amino acids. The chain's CDR3 is CASSVQGFGETQYF. The CDR3 nucleotides read TGTGCCAGTAGTGTTCAGGGTTTCGGGGAGACCCAGTACTTC.

This clonotype was found many times. In DNA, the CDR3 is TGTGCCAGCAGAGTAGGCCCAGGGCTGGGTGGCTACACCTTC. Translated: CASRVGPGLGGYTF. The chain combines TRBV7-2 with TRBJ1-2; TRBD1 might be the D (5 bases). The ends were cut back, 6 bases at V and 7 bases at J, with 18 bases in the middle. This CDR3 is 14 amino acids long. The germline gives CDR1 SGHTA, CDR2 FQGNSA.

Concerning this clonotype: The conserved phenylalanine or tryptophan normally closing the CDR3 is absent here, so this likely arose from a read error. V is TRBV27 and J is TRBJ2-7, with D perhaps TRBD1 or TRBD2 (5 bases each). The ends were cut back, 3 bases at V and 5 bases at J, with 14 bases in the middle. Germline V gives CDR1 MNHEY, CDR2 SMNVEV (reference sequence). The length of the CDR3 is 14 residues. The CDR3 DNA reads as TGTGCCAGCAGTTTGGTGGGGGTCATCAACGAGCAGTACTTA. Residues: CASSLVGVINEQYL.

In DNA form, the CDR3 reads TGTGCCACCTCCGGGACAGGGGGTCCCGGGGAGCTGTTTTTT. Protein sequence: CATSGTGGPGELFF. V gene TRBV24-1 combines with J gene TRBJ2-2, with 11 nucleotides matching TRBD1. The CDR3 contains 14 residues. Germline CDR1 is KGHDR and CDR2 is SFDVKD. V dropped 9 bases and J dropped 6; count of bases not matched to a gene: 5.

The CDR3, as DNA: TGTGCCAGTAGTGGGGCCGGGCGTCAGATCGATGAGCAGTTCTTC. Translating it yields CASSGAGRQIDEQFF. V is TRBV19 and J is TRBJ2-1; a possible D gene is TRBD1 (5 bases). Germline loops: CDR1 LNHDA, CDR2 SQIVND (reference sequence). V lost 5 bases and J lost 8, with 19 bases in between. This CDR3 has 15 residues.

In this sample, this clonotype turned up a few times. The chain has TRBV29-1 and TRBJ2-1, with 13 nucleotides matching TRBD2. CDR3 length equals 15 residues. V lost 6 bases, J lost 6 bases, and 8 bases stayed unmatched. Germline V gene lookup returns CDR1 SQVTM and CDR2 ANQGSEA. The CDR3 DNA reads TGCAGCGTCGCCCGACTAGCGGGGGGTGCCAATGAGCAGTTCTTC. Its protein is CSVARLAGGANEQFF.

In its sample, this clonotype was seen a few times. J is TRBJ2-3 and V is TRBV4-2; 7 positions match TRBD2. Per the germline V gene, CDR1 is LGHNA and CDR2 is YNFKEQ. This CDR3 contains 16 residues. The ends lost 5 bases at V and 6 bases at J; junction bases unmatched: 14. CDR3 bases: TGTGCCAGCAGCTACACTAGCGAATCTGAAGGGGATACGCAGTATTTT. Translated: CASSYTSESEGDTQYF.

In its sample, this clonotype was seen many times. V gene TRBV7-2 combines with J gene TRBJ2-4; 9 bases are shared with TRBD1. Germline V gene data show CDR1 as SGHTA and CDR2 as FQGNSA. The trim removed 4 bases at V and 1 base at J, leaving 11 bases unmatched. The CDR3 has 18 residues. The CDR3 DNA sequence: TGTGCCAGCAGCTCTCGGGACAGGGTACTTGTGGCCAAAAACATTCAGTACTTC. Its translation is CASSSRDRVLVAKNIQYF.

J is TRBJ1-2 and V is TRBV20-1; a weak D match, TRBD1 (5 bases). The CDR3 is made up of 12 amino acids. Germline V gives CDR1 DFQATT, CDR2 SNEGSKA (reference sequence). Trimming stripped 5 bases from V and 3 bases from J, with 10 bases between. CDR3 region: CSAQDKDYGYTF. The CDR3, as DNA: TGCAGTGCTCAGGACAAGGACTATGGCTACACCTTC.

The rearrangement links TRBV6-6 to TRBJ1-2; a weak D match, TRBD1 (5 bases). There are 15 residues in the CDR3. CDR1 and CDR2 (germline): MNHNY, SVGAGI (reference sequence). Deletions cut 6 bases from V and 3 bases from J, with 17 bases between. CDR3 sequence: CASSRAGNVDYGYTF. CDR3 nucleotides: TGTGCCAGCAGCCGCGCAGGGAACGTCGACTATGGCTACACCTTC.

The chain combines TRBV6-8 with TRBJ1-5; D not certain. Per germline, CDR1 MNHGY and CDR2 SAAAGT. The V end was cut by 4 bases, the J end by 3 bases, with 7 bases between. The CDR3 sequence is 13 residues long. This chain's CDR3 is CASSSGPNQPQHF. As DNA, the CDR3 is TGTGCCAGCAGTTCTGGACCCAATCAGCCCCAGCATTTT.

On this clonotype itself: One junction end disagrees with the germline gene, perhaps due to a read error. This chain joins TRBV7-2 and TRBJ2-5; TRBD1 might be the D (6 bases). This CDR3 comprises 14 residues. Germline CDR1 and CDR2: SGHTA and FQGNSA. This CDR3 is CASSLGRGGQTQYF. In nucleotides, the CDR3 is TGTGCCAGCAGCTTAGGACGGGGCGGACAGACACAGTACTTC.

This clonotype was recorded many times. The chain combines TRBV7-6 with TRBJ1-2; TRBD1 aligns across 9 bases. Germline CDR1 and CDR2: SGHVS and FNYEAQ. V shed 2 bases and J 6 bases; nucleotides not matched to a gene: 1. The CDR3 spans 13 residues. The CDR3 is CASSLTGGHGYTF. CDR3 DNA: TGTGCCAGCAGCTTAACAGGGGGCCATGGCTACACCTTC. The variable domain in full, with the rest retrieved from reference TRBV7-6 and TRBJ1-2, is GAGVSQSPRYKVTKRGQDVALRCDPISGHVSLYWYRQALGQGPEFLTYFNYEAQQDKSGLPNDRFSAERPEGSISTLTIQRTEQRDSAMYRCASSLTGGHGYTFGSGTRLTVV.

This clonotype was detected only a few times. V and J are TRBV7-4 and TRBJ1-2; D gene uncertain. V lost 3 bases, J lost 2 bases, and 13 bases lay in between. This CDR3 spans 15 amino acids. From germline, CDR1 is SGHVT and CDR2 SQSDAQ. The CDR3 region is CASSFKSAQNYGYTF. For the CDR3, the DNA is TGTGCCAGCAGCTTTAAATCCGCCCAAAACTATGGCTACACCTTC.

The rearrangement links TRBV18 to TRBJ2-1; the D call may be TRBD1 or TRBD2 (5 bases each). CDR3 length: 15 residues. The germline CDR1 and CDR2 sequences are KGHSH and LQKENI. With 2 bases removed from V and 3 bases from J, the gap between germline ends came to 11 bases. CDR3 nucleotides: TGTGCCAGCTCACCATTGGGACGCGGCTACAATGAGCAGTTCTTC. Protein sequence: CASSPLGRGYNEQFF. The full variable domain, in which reference TRBV18 and TRBJ2-1 provide the parts outside the CDR3, is NAGVMQNPRHLVRRRGQEARLRCSPMKGHSHVYWYRQLPEEGLKFMVYLQKENIIDESGMPKERFSAEFPKEGPSILRIQQVVRGDSAAYFCASSPLGRGYNEQFFGPGTRLTVL.

The V and J genes are TRBV15 and TRBJ2-4; D unresolved. The CDR3 is 15 residues long. The V gene's germline CDR1 is LNHNV and CDR2 YYDKDF (reference sequence). Trimming stripped 0 bases from V and 2 bases from J, with 8 bases between. CDR3 amino acids: CATSREVGSKNIQYF. Here the CDR3 DNA reads TGTGCCACCAGCAGAGAAGTGGGGTCCAAAAACATTCAGTACTTC.